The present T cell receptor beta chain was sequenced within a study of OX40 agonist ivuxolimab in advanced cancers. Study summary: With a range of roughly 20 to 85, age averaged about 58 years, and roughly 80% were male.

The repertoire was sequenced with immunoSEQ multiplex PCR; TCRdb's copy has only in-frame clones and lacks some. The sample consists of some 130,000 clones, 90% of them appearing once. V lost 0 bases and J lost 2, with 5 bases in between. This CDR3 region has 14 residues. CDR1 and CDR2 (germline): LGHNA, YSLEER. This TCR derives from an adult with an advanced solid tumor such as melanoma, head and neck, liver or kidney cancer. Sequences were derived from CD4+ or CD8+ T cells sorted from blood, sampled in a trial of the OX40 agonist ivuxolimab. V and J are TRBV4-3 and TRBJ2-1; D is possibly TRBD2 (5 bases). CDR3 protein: CASSQDGTYNEQFF. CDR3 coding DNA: TGCGCCAGCAGCCAAGACGGGACCTACAATGAGCAGTTCTTC.